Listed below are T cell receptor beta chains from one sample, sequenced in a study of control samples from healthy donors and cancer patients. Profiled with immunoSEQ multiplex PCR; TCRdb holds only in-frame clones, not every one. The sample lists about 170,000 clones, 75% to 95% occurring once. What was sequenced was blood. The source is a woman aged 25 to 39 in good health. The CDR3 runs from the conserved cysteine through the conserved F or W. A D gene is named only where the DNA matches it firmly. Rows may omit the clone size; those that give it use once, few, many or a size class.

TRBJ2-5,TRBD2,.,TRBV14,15,CASSYSGGAGETQYF,TGTGCCAGCAGCTATAGCGGGGGGGCGGGAGAGACCCAGTACTTC
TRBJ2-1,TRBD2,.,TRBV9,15,CASSVVVAGSNEQFF,TGTGCCAGCAGCGTAGTGGTAGCGGGGTCCAATGAGCAGTTCTTC
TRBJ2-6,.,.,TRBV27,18,CASSLRVGGGSGANVLTF,TGTGCCAGCAGTTTAAGGGTCGGAGGGGGCTCTGGGGCCAACGTCCTGACTTTC
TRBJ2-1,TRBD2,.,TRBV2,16,CASRRERGVSYNEQFF,TGTGCCAGCAGGAGGGAGCGGGGGGTCTCCTACAATGAGCAGTTCTTC
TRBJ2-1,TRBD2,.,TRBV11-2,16,CASSGGLAGGLNEQFF,TGTGCCAGCAGCGGAGGACTAGCGGGAGGGCTCAATGAGCAGTTCTTC
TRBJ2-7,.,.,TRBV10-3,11,CAIRSSYEQYF,TGTGCCATCAGGAGCTCCTACGAGCAGTACTTC
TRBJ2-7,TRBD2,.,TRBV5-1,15,CASSGLAGGPGEQYF,TGCGCCAGCAGCGGACTAGCGGGAGGGCCGGGCGAGCAGTACTTC
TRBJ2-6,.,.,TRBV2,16,CASSEGPSSGANVLTF,TGTGCCAGCAGTGAAGGTCCGAGCTCTGGGGCCAACGTCCTGACTTTC
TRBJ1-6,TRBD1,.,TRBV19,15,CASSADRVNNSPLHF,TGTGCCAGTAGTGCCGACAGGGTGAATAATTCACCCCTCCACTTT
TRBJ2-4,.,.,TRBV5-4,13,CASSPGGGNIQYF,TGTGCCAGCAGCCCCGGAGGCGGAAACATTCAGTACTTC
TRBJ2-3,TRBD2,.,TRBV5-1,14,CASSLREVTDTQYF,TGCGCCAGCAGCTTGCGGGAGGTCACAGATACGCAGTATTTT
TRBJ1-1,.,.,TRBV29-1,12,CSVEERNTEAFF,TGCAGCGTTGAAGAAAGGAACACTGAAGCTTTCTTT
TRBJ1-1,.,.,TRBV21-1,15,CASSKRRRGGTEAFF,TGTGCCAGCAGCAAACGGCGCAGGGGAGGCACTGAAGCTTTCTTT
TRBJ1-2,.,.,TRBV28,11,CASRGEDGYTF,TGTGCCAGCAGGGGCGAGGATGGCTACACCTTC
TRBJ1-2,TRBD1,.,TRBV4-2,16,CASSQIPGQGFYGYTF,TGTGCCAGCAGCCAGATCCCGGGACAGGGTTTTTATGGCTACACCTTC
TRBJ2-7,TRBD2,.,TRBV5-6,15,CASSPTSGRFYEQYF,TGTGCCAGCAGTCCTACTAGCGGGAGGTTCTACGAGCAGTACTTC
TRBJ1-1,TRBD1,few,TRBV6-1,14,CASSEGTGGAEAFF,TGTGCCAGCAGTGAAGGGACAGGGGGGGCTGAAGCTTTCTTT
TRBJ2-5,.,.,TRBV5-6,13,CASSFEIQETQYF,TGTGCCAGCAGTTTTGAGATCCAAGAGACCCAGTACTTC
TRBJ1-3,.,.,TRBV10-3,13,CAISAPNINTIYF,TGTGCCATCAGTGCCCCGAATATCAACACCATATATTTT
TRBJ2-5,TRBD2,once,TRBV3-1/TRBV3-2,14,CASSPRLAAETQYF,TGTGCCAGCAGCCCCCGGCTAGCGGCAGAGACCCAGTACTTC
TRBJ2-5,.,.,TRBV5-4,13,CASRGTDQETQYF,TGTGCCAGCAGAGGGACGGACCAAGAGACCCAGTACTTC
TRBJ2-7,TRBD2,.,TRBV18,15,CASSPGLAESYEQYF,TGTGCCAGCTCACCGGGACTAGCGGAGTCCTACGAGCAGTACTTC
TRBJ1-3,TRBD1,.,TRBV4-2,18,CAGSQEVGTGGSGNTIYF,TGTGCCGGCAGCCAAGAAGTAGGGACAGGGGGCTCTGGAAACACCATATATTTT
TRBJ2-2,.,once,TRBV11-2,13,CASSFLGAGELFF,TGTGCCAGCAGCTTTCTGGGGGCCGGGGAGCTGTTTTTT
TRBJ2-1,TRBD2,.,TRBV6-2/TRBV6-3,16,CASSYSITSGWNEQFF,TGTGCCAGCAGTTACTCGATCACTAGCGGGTGGAATGAGCAGTTCTTC
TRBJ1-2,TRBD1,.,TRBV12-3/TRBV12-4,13,CASRAGTGYGYTF,TGTGCCAGCAGGGCCGGGACAGGGTATGGCTACACCTTC
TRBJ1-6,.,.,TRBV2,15,CASRRQELYNSPLHF,TGTGCCAGCAGGAGACAGGAACTTTATAATTCACCCCTCCACTTT
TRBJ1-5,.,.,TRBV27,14,CASRQGLGGGPQHF,TGTGCCAGCAGACAGGGACTCGGTGGGGGACCCCAGCATTTT
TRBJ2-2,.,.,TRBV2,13,CASSRLGGGELFF,TGTGCCAGCAGTCGACTAGGGGGCGGGGAGCTGTTTTTT
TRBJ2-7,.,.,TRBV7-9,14,CASSLSGTQYGQYF,TGTGCCAGCAGCTTAAGTGGGACTCAGTACGGGCAGTACTTC
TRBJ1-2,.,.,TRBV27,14,CASSLSPDFSGYTF,TGTGCCAGCAGTTTATCCCCCGATTTTAGTGGCTACACCTTC
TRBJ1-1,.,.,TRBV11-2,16,CASSLVLQGGNTEAFF,TGTGCCAGCAGCTTAGTTCTTCAAGGGGGGAACACTGAAGCTTTCTTT
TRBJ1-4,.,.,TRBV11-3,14,CASSLGGENEKLFF,TGTGCCAGCAGCTTAGGGGGGGAAAATGAAAAACTGTTTTTT
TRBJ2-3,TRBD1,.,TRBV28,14,CASSRTGPTDTQYF,TGTGCCAGCAGTCGGACAGGGCCCACAGATACGCAGTATTTT
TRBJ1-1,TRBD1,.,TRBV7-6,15,CASSTRDRGITEAFF,TGTGCCAGCAGCACCCGGGACAGGGGCATCACTGAAGCTTTCTTT
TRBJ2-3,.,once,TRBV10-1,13,CASSENPTDTQYF,TGCGCCAGCAGTGAGAACCCCACAGATACGCAGTATTTT
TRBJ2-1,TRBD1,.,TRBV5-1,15,CASSLAGQGHNEQFF,TGCGCCAGCAGCTTGGCCGGACAGGGACACAATGAGCAGTTCTTC
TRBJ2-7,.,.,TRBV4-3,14,CASSQEKGTYEQYF,TGCGCCAGCAGCCAAGAAAAGGGAACCTACGAGCAGTACTTC
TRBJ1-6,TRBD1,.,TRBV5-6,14,CASSTGGYNSPLHF,TGTGCCAGCAGCACAGGGGGCTATAATTCACCCCTCCACTTT
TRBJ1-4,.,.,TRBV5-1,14,CASSPGVPNEKLFF,TGCGCCAGCAGCCCAGGGGTCCCTAATGAAAAACTGTTTTTT
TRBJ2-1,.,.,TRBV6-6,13,CASSYRQHNEQFF,TGTGCCAGCAGTTACAGACAGCACAATGAGCAGTTCTTC
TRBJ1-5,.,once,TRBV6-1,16,CASSEGVGHSNQPQHF,TGTGCCAGCAGTGAAGGAGTTGGACACTCAAATCAGCCCCAGCATTTT
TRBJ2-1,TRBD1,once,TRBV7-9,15,CASSLGTGSYNEQFF,TGTGCCAGCAGCTTAGGGACAGGTTCCTACAATGAGCAGTTCTTC
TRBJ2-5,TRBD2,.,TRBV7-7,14,CASSLAGVRETQYF,TGTGCTAGCAGCTTAGCGGGGGTTCGGGAGACCCAGTACTTC
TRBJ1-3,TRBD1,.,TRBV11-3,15,CASSLRDSDGNTIYF,TGTGCCAGCAGCCTCCGGGACAGCGACGGAAACACCATATATTTT
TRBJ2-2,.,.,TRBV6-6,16,CASSYGAGWSTGELFF,TGTGCCAGCAGTTACGGAGCAGGGTGGAGCACCGGGGAGCTGTTTTTT
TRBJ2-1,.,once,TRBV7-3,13,CASSWITGNEQFF,TGTGCCAGCAGCTGGATTACAGGGAATGAGCAGTTCTTC
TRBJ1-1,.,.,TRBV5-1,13,CASSLVRDTEAFF,TGCGCCAGCAGCTTGGTCAGGGACACTGAAGCTTTCTTT
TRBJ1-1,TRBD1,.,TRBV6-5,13,CASRTGVNTEAFF,TGTGCCAGCAGGACAGGGGTAAACACTGAAGCTTTCTTT
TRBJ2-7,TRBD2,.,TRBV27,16,CASSLSPTSGYYEQYF,TGTGCCAGCAGTTTATCGCCGACTAGCGGATACTACGAGCAGTACTTC
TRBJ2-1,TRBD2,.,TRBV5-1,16,CASSLLASGSTDEQFF,TGCGCCAGCAGCTTGTTGGCTAGCGGGAGTACAGATGAGCAGTTCTTC
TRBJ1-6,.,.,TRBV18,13,CASSPQDNSPLHF,TGTGCCAGCTCACCACAGGATAATTCACCCCTCCACTTT
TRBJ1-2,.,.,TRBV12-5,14,CASGLVPGAYGYTF,TGTGCTAGTGGTTTGGTACCGGGGGCCTATGGCTACACCTTC